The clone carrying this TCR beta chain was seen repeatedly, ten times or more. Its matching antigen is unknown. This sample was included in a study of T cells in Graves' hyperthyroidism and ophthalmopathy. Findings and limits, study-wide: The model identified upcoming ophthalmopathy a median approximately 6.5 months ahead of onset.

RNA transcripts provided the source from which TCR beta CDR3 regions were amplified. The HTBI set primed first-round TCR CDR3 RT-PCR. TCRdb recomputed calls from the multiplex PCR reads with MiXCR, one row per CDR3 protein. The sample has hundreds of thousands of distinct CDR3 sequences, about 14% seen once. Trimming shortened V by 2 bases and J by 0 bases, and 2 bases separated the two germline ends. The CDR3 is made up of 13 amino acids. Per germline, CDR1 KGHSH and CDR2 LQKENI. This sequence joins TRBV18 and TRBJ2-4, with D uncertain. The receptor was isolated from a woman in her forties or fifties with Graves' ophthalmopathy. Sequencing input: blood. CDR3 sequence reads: CASSPLAKNIQYF. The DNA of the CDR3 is TGTGCCAGCTCACCATTAGCCAAAAACATTCAGTACTTC.